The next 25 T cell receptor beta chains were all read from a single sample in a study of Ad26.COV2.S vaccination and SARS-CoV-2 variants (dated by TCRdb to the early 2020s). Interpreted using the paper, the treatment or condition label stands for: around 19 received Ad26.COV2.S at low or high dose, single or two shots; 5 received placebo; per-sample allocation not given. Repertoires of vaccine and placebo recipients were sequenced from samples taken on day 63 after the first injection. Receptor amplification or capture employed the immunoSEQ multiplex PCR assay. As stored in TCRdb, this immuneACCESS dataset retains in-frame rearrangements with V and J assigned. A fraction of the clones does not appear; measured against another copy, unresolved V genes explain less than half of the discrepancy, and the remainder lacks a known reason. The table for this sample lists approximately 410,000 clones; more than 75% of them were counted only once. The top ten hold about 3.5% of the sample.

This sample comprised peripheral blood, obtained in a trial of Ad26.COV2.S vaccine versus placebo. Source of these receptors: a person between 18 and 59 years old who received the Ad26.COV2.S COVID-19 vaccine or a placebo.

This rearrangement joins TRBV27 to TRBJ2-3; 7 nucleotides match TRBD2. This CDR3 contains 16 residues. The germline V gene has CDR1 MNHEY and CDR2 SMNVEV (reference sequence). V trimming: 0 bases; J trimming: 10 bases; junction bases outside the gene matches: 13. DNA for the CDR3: TGTGCCAGCAGTTTATCCGATCCCGGGACTACTGGGGCGCAGTATTTT. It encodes CASSLSDPGTTGAQYF.

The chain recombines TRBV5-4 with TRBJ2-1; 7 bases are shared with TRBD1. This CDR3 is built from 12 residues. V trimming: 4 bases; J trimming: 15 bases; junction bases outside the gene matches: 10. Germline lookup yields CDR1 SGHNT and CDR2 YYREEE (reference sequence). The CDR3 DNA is TGTGCCAGCAGCCTCCGGGACAGCGAATCGTTCTTC. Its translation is CASSLRDSESFF. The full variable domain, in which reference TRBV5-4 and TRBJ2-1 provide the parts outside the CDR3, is ETGVTQSPTHLIKTRGQQVTLRCSSQSGHNTVSWYQQALGQGPQFIFQYYREEENGRGNFPPRFSGLQFPNYSSELNVNALELDDSALYLCASSLRDSESFFGPGTRLTVL.

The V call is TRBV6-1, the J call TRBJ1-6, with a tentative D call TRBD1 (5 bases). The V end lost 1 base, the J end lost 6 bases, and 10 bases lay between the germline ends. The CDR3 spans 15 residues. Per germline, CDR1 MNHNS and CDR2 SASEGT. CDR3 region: CASSEVGAGNSPLHF. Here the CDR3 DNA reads TGTGCCAGCAGTGAAGTAGGGGCAGGTAATTCACCCCTCCACTTT.

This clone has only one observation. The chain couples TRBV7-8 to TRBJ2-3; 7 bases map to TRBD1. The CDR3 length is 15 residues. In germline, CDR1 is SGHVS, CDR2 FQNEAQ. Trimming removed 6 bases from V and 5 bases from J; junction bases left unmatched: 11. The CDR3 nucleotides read TGTGCCAGCAGTTACCGCGACAGGGTTGGAGATACGCAGTATTTT. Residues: CASSYRDRVGDTQYF.

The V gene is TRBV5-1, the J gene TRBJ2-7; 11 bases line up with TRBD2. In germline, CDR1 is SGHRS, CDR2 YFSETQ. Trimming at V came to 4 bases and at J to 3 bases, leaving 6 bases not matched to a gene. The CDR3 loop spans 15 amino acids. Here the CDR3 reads CASSQTSGGYYEQYF. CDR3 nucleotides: TGCGCCAGCAGCCAAACTAGCGGGGGCTACTACGAGCAGTACTTC.

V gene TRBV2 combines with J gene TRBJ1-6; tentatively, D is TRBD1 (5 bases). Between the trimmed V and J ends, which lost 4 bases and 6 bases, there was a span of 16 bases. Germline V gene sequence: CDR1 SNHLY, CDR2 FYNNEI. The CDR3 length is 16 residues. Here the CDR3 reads CASSAVARQINSPLHF. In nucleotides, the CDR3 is TGTGCCAGCAGTGCAGTGGCGAGACAGATTAATTCACCCCTCCACTTT.

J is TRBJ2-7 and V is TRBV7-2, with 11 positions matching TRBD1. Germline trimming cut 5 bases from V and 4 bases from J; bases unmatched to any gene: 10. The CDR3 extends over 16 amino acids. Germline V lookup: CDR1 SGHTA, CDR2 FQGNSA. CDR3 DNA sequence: TGTGCCAGCAGCCCCCTGCCGGGACAGGGGGTTTACGAGCAGTACTTC. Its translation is CASSPLPGQGVYEQYF.

CDR3 in amino acids: CASSDGRTNEKLFF. Written as DNA, the CDR3 is TGTGCCAGCAGTGACGGCAGGACTAATGAAAAACTGTTTTTT. The chain uses TRBV25-1 and TRBJ1-4; D unresolved. Germline CDR1 and CDR2: MGHDK and SYGVNS. CDR3 length equals 14 residues. V was clipped by 3 bases and J by 2 bases, with 7 bases between them.

The CDR3 nucleotides read TGCGCCAGCAGTGACCCCGGGGGACTAGCGGGGGACGAGCAGTACTTC. Translation: CASSDPGGLAGDEQYF. This chain links TRBV10-2 with TRBJ2-7; 14 positions agree with TRBD2. This CDR3 has 16 residues. Unmatched junction bases numbered 6, after V lost 3 bases and J lost 5 bases. The germline V gene encodes CDR1 WSHSY and CDR2 SAAADI.

The CDR3 spells CASSQVEGSTEAFF. CDR3 sequence (DNA): TGCGCCAGCAGCCAAGTGGAGGGGAGTACTGAAGCTTTCTTT. The V and J genes are TRBV4-3 and TRBJ1-1; possible D gene TRBD1, 5 bases. Trimming stripped 1 base from V and 5 bases from J, with 11 bases between. The CDR3 runs 14 residues. Germline V CDR1 and CDR2: LGHNA, YSLEER.

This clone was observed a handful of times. The CDR3 DNA follows: TGTGCCAGCAGTCCCCTTGCGGGGAGCGCCGGGGAGCTGTTTTTT. This codes for CASSPLAGSAGELFF. The chain is built from TRBV11-2 and TRBJ2-2; weak D call: TRBD2 (6 bases). V shed 6 bases and J shed 6 bases, with 17 bases lying between them. Germline V gene sequence: CDR1 SGHAT, CDR2 FQNNGV. This CDR3 has 15 residues.

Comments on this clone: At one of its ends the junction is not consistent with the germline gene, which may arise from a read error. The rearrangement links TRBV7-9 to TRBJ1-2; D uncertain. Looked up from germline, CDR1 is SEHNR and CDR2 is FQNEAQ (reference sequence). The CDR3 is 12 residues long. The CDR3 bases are TGTGCCAGCAGCTTAGAGACGGCCATGTCCCCCTTC. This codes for CASSLETAMSPF.

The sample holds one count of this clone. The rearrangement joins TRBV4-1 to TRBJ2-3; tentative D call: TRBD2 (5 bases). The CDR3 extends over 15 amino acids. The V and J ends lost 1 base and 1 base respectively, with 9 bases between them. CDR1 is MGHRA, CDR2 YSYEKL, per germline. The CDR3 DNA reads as TGCGCCAGCAGCCAAGCGGACTTCGGCACAGATACGCAGTATTTT. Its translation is CASSQADFGTDTQYF.

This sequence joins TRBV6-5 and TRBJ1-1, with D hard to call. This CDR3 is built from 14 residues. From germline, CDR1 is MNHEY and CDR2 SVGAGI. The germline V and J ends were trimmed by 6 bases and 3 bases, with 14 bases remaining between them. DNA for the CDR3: TGTGCCAGCAGCCCCCGACCAGATTACACTGAAGCTTTCTTT. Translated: CASSPRPDYTEAFF.

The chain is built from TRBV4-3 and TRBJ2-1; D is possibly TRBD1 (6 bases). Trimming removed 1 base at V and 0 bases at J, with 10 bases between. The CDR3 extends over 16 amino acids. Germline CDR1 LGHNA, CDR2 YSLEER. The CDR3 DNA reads TGCGCCAGCAGCCAAGTGGTCAGGGGCTCCTACAATGAGCAGTTCTTC. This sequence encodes CASSQVVRGSYNEQFF.

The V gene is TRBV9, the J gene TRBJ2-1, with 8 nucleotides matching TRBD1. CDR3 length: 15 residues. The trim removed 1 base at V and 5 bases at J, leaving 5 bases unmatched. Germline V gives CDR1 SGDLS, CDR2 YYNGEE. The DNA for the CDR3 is TGTGCCAGCAGCGTACTACAGGGGGTCAACAATGAGCAGTTCTTC. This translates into CASSVLQGVNNEQFF. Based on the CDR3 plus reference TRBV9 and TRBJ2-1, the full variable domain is DSGVTQTPKHLITATGQRVTLRCSPRSGDLSVYWYQQSLDQGLQFLIQYYNGEERAKGNILERFSAQQFPDLHSELNLSSLELGDSALYFCASSVLQGVNNEQFFGPGTRLTVL.

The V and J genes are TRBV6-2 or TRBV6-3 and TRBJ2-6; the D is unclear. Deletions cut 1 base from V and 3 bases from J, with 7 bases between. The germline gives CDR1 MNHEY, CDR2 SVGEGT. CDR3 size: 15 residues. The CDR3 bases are TGTGCCAGCAGTTACTGGGGTTATGGGGCCAACGTCCTGACTTTC. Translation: CASSYWGYGANVLTF.

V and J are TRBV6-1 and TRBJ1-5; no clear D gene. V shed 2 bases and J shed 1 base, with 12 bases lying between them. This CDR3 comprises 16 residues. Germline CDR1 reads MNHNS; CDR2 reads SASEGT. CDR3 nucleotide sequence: TGTGCCAGCAGTGAACGGGGTCCAAGGAGCAATCAGCCCCAGCATTTT. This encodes CASSERGPRSNQPQHF.

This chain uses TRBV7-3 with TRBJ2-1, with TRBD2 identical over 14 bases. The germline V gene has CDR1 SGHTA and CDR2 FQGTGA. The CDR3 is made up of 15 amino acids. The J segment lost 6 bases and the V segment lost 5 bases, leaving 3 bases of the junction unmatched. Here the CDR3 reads CASSAGLAGVNEQFF. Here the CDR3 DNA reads TGTGCCAGCAGCGCGGGACTAGCGGGGGTCAATGAGCAGTTCTTC.

CDR3 bases: TGTGCCAGCAGCGCCCGAGAACAGCGACCCTACGAGCAGTACTTC. Translated, it gives CASSAREQRPYEQYF. This chain connects TRBV9 to TRBJ2-7; the D is unclear. The CDR3 sequence is 15 residues long. The V gene lost 3 bases and the J gene lost 2 bases, with 15 bases spanning the gap. CDR1 and CDR2 from the germline V gene are SGDLS and YYNGEE.

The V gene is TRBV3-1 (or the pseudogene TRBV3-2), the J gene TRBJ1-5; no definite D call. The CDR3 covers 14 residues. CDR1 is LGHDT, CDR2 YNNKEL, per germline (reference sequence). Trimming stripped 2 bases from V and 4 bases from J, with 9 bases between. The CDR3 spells CASSQWLENQPQHF. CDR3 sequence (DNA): TGTGCCAGCAGCCAATGGTTAGAGAATCAGCCCCAGCATTTT.

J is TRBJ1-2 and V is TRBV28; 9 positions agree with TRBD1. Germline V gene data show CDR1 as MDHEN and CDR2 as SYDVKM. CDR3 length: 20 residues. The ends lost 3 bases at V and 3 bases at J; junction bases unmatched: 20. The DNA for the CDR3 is TGTGCCAGCAGTTTCACCCCTTGGGGACCAAACAGGGGGCTAGACTATGGCTACACCTTC. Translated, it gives CASSFTPWGPNRGLDYGYTF.

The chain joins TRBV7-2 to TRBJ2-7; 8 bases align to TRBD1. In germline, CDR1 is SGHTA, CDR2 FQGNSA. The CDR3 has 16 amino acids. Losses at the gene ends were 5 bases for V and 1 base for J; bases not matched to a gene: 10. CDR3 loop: CASSPPLGQGSYEQYF. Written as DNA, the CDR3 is TGTGCCAGCAGCCCCCCACTAGGACAGGGATCCTACGAGCAGTACTTC.

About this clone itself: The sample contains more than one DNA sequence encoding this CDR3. CDR3 region: CASSLGGGVLADTQYF. In DNA, the CDR3 is TGCGCCAGCAGCTTGGGCGGGGGGGTCTTGGCAGATACGCAGTATTTT. The chain joins TRBV5-1 to TRBJ2-3, with 9 bases matching TRBD2. Germline trimming cut 0 bases from V and 4 bases from J; bases unmatched to any gene: 6. There are 16 residues in the CDR3. The germline V gene encodes CDR1 SGHRS and CDR2 YFSETQ.

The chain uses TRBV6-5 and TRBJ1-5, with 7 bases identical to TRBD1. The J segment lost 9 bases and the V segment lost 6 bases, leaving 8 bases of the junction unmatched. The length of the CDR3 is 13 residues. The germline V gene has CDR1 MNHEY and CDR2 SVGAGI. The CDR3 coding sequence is TGTGCCAGCAGCCAGACAGGGCGTGTGCCCCAGCATTTT. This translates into CASSQTGRVPQHF.